This paragraph covers one T cell receptor beta chain sequence. Measured with immunoSEQ multiplex PCR; TCRdb has only the in-frame clones, and not every one. The sample lists about 97,000 clones, about 90% occurring once. This sample is drawn from a study of blood T cell repertoires in COVID-19. Turning to the study itself: There were acute and convalescent COVID-19 samples, and they came from the United States, Italy and Spain.

The CDR3 sequence is 15 residues long. Germline V lookup: CDR1 SGHAT, CDR2 FQNNGV. V lost 2 bases and J lost 7, with 14 bases in between. The TCR sequence derives from a human donor in a cohort sampled during active COVID-19. The sample was peripheral blood. The chain carries TRBV11-2 and TRBJ2-2; D might be TRBD2 (5 bases). The CDR3 nucleotides are TGTGCCAGCAGCTTATCTATAGAGGGTTACGGGGAGCTGTTTTTT. Translation: CASSLSIEGYGELFF.